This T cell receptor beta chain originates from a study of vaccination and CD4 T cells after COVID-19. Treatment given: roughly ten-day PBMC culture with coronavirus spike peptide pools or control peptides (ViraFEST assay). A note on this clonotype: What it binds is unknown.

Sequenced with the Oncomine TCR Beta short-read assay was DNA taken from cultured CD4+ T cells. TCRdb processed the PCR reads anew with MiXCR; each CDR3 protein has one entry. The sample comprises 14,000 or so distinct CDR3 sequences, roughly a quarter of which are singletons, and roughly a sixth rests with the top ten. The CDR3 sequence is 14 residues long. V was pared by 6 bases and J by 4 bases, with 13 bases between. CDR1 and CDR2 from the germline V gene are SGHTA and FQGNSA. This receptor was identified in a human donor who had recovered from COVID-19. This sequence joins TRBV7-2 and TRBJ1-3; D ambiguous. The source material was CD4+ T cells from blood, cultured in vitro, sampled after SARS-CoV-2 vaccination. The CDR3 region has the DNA TGTGCCAGCAGGTCCTCCCATCCGGGAAACACCATATATTTT. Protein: CASRSSHPGNTIYF.